This record covers a single T cell receptor beta chain. Its antigen remains unidentified. In germline, CDR1 is MNHEY, CDR2 SMNVEV (reference sequence). The CDR3 consists of 13 residues. With 10 bases removed from V and 0 bases from J, the gap between germline ends came to 9 bases. TCRdb's table, derived via immunoSEQ multiplex PCR, lists solely in-frame clones and lacks some. This repertoire shows 95,000 to 100,000 clones, over 75% found once; its top ten account for 10%. These data belong to a study of T cell responses to AZD1222 COVID-19 vaccine. Findings and limits, study-wide: Two doses of AZD1222 preceded a rise in Spike-specific TCR breadth and depth.

Material: peripheral blood, obtained 28 days after the second AZD1222 dose. This receptor was obtained from an adult who received the AZD1222 COVID-19 vaccine. The chain has TRBV27 and TRBJ2-2; D uncertain. CDR3 bases: TGTGCCACCCTTACCGCGAACACCGGGGAGCTGTTTTTT. It specifies CATLTANTGELFF.